One and the same sample provided the 4 T cell receptor beta chains below, sequenced in a study of regulatory T cells in long-lasting Graves disease. The time point here: newly diagnosed GD, antithyroid drugs for less than 3 months. PBMCs were the source of the RNA used for TCR sequencing. Assembly of TCR beta libraries relied on iRepertoire HTBI primers together with Arm-PCR of CDR3 regions. TCRdb recomputed calls from the multiplex PCR reads with MiXCR, one row per CDR3 protein. The sample consists of hundreds of thousands of distinct CDR3 sequences, over 15% of them appearing once. In addition, the sample was reused for a study of T cells in Graves' hyperthyroidism and ophthalmopathy.

Sample: peripheral blood mononuclear cells (PBMCs), taken at new diagnosis, from a patient treated with antithyroid drugs. These receptors all come from a man aged 40-50 years with Graves disease.

The CDR3 DNA reads TGCAGTGTTCCAGGGGTCTATGGCTACACCTTC. It codes for CSVPGVYGYTF. J is TRBJ1-2 and V is TRBV20-1, with D perhaps TRBD1 (6 bases). The CDR3 consists of 11 residues. The V end was cut by 7 bases, the J end by 4 bases, with 10 bases between. Germline V gene data show CDR1 as DFQATT and CDR2 as SNEGSKA (reference sequence).

This clonotype was recorded many times. The rearrangement uses TRBV6-4 and TRBJ1-5, with D hard to call. There are 11 residues in the CDR3. Per the germline V gene, CDR1 is MRHNA and CDR2 is SNTAGT. V lost 5 bases to trimming and J lost 6 bases, with 5 bases between them. CDR3 region: CASSYPQPQHF. The CDR3 region has the DNA TGTGCCAGCAGTTATCCTCAGCCCCAGCATTTT.

This clonotype was observed many times. This chain uses TRBV9 with TRBJ2-5; the D is unclear. Germline V gene sequence: CDR1 SGDLS, CDR2 YYNGEE. This CDR3 has 14 residues. Trimming took 3 bases from V and 4 from J, leaving 13 bases between them. Here the CDR3 DNA reads TGTGCCAGCAGCGAAGGACCACTAAGAGAGACCCAGTACTTC. This encodes CASSEGPLRETQYF.

This clonotype was seen a few times. The rearrangement links TRBV7-8 to TRBJ1-2; D unresolved. The germline V gene encodes CDR1 SGHVS and CDR2 FQNEAQ. V dropped 11 bases and J dropped 4 bases, with 14 bases sitting between them. This CDR3 has 12 residues. CDR3 DNA: TGTGCCGCCACCCCGCTTCCCTATGGCTACACCTTC. It translates to CAATPLPYGYTF. The complete variable domain, with remaining parts taken from reference TRBV7-8 and TRBJ1-2, reads GAGVSQSPRYKVAKRGQDVALRCDPISGHVSLFWYQQALGQGPEFLTYFQNEAQLDKSGLPSDRFFAERPEGSVSTLKIQRTQQEDSAVYLCAATPLPYGYTFGSGTRLTVV.